This paragraph reports one T cell receptor beta chain. Its antigen is unidentified. Treatment described: oral pan-JAK inhibitor, 5-10 mg twice daily. These data come from a study of CD8+ T cells in alopecia areata. Broader study findings: In blood and scalp, many expanded lesional clones persisted during tofacitinib. For patients receiving tofacitinib, scalp clonality and expanded CD8+ clones among the top 100 significantly decreased.

Extraction and reverse transcription of RNA yielded cDNA as the sequencing template. Assay used: immunoSEQ multiplex PCR; TCRdb lists only in-frame clones, some missing. In the table there are 200,000 to 250,000 clones, 64% of which are singletons. The CDR3 loop spans 15 amino acids. V was clipped by 5 bases and J by 7 bases, with 20 bases between them. CDR1 SGHTA and CDR2 FQGNSA come from the germline V gene. This chain links TRBV7-2 with TRBJ2-5, with D perhaps given as TRBD1 or TRBD2 (5 bases each). This receptor was obtained from a human donor with alopecia areata. The material was CD4+ T cells sorted from blood, obtained at week 4, from a patient treated with tofacitinib. The CDR3 reads CASSPSGTSEGTQYF. The CDR3 nucleotides read TGTGCCAGCAGCCCTTCGGGGACCTCGGAAGGGACCCAGTACTTC.